This T cell receptor beta chain was recorded in a study of T-cell memory formation after mild COVID-19. This CDR3 region has 12 residues. Trimming left V 4 bases short and J 4 bases short, with 8 bases between. In germline, CDR1 is SEHNR, CDR2 FQNEAQ (reference sequence). This clonotype has ten or more counts. One entry per CDR3 protein results from TCRdb running MiXCR on the 5' RACE reads. The repertoire holds roughly 310,000 distinct CDR3 sequences, around a sixth seen once, with 22% in the top ten. Sequenced: PBMCs or a T cell subset sorted from them (not recorded which). V usage is TRBV7-9 and J usage is TRBJ2-7; no definite D call. The sequence was collected from a man between 18 and 29 years old who had mild COVID-19 (a few samples of this study predate the infection). Cell type and time point are not known. The CDR3 loop is CASSSLSYEQYF. CDR3 nucleotides: TGTGCCAGCAGCTCATTATCATACGAGCAGTACTTC.